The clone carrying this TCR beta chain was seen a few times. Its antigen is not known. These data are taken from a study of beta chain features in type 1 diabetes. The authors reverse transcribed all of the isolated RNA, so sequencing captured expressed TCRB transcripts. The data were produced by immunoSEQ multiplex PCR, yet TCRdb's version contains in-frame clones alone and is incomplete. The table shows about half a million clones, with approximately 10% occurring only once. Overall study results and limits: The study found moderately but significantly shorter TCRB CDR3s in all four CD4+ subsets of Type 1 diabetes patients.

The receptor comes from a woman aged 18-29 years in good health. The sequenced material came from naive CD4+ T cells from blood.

The DNA for the CDR3 is TGTGCCAGCAGTCAGGGAGACATGAAGAACACTGAAGCTTTCTTT. It is translated as CASSQGDMKNTEAFF. The chain carries TRBV27 and TRBJ1-1, with D perhaps matching TRBD1 (5 bases). Deletions cut 5 bases from V and 1 base from J, with 14 bases between. Germline lookup yields CDR1 MNHEY and CDR2 SMNVEV (reference sequence). The CDR3 is made up of 15 amino acids.